The rows below give T cell receptor beta chains drawn from one sample of a study of Tregs in tolerant kidney transplant recipients. Assay: immunoSEQ multiplex PCR; the TCRdb copy retains only in-frame clones and omits some. The table has around 77,000 clones, around 98% seen once. The source was CD4+ T cells from blood, collected before the transplant. All receptors come from a human donor who received a combined kidney and bone marrow transplant. CDR3s include the opening cysteine and the closing phenylalanine or tryptophan. D genes are given only for firm matches. Part of the rows lack a size; the others show once, few, many or a class for expanded clones.

. | TRBJ2-4 | . | TRBV19 | CASSKFSGKNIQYF | TGTGCCAGTAGTAAGTTTTCAGGCAAAAACATTCAGTACTTC
TRBD2 | TRBJ2-5 | . | TRBV19 | CASSIKPAGLGETQYF | TGTGCCAGTAGTATAAAGCCAGCGGGATTAGGGGAGACCCAGTACTTC
. | TRBJ2-5 | . | TRBV29-1 | CSVRRDFRLGAQYF | TGCAGCGTTCGCCGGGACTTTCGTTTGGGGGCCCAGTACTTC
TRBD2 | TRBJ2-3 | . | TRBV7-3 | CASSPRLAGGPQDGDTQYF | TGTGCCAGCAGCCCTAGACTAGCGGGAGGTCCCCAGGACGGAGATACGCAGTATTTT
TRBD1 | TRBJ1-1 | . | TRBV7-6 | CASSRSGTGRLNTEAFF | TGTGCCAGCAGCCGTTCCGGGACAGGGAGGCTGAACACTGAAGCTTTCTTT
. | TRBJ1-1 | . | TRBV11-3 | CASSTEMNTEAFF | TGTGCCAGCAGCACCGAGATGAACACTGAAGCTTTCTTT
. | TRBJ2-3 | . | TRBV9 | CASSVTSRAGGDTQYF | TGTGCCAGCAGCGTAACGAGTCGGGCTGGCGGGGATACGCAGTATTTT
. | TRBJ2-7 | . | TRBV7-9 | CASSPRGEVREQYF | TGTGCCAGCAGCCCTCGGGGTGAAGTCAGGGAGCAGTACTTC
. | TRBJ2-1 | . | TRBV7-7 | CASSLGRANSYNEQFF | TGTGCCAGCAGCTTAGGTCGTGCTAACTCCTACAATGAGCAGTTCTTC
TRBD1 | TRBJ1-4 | . | TRBV6-6 | CASSYPTGGNEKLFF | TGTGCCAGCAGTTACCCAACAGGGGGCAATGAAAAACTGTTTTTT
TRBD1 | TRBJ1-2 | once | TRBV4-3 | CASSQVRTGLGYTF | TGCGCCAGCAGCCAAGTGAGGACAGGGCTTGGCTACACCTTC
TRBD1 | TRBJ1-2 | . | TRBV4-2 | CASSHPGQGLGGYTF | TGTGCCAGCAGCCATCCGGGACAGGGGTTGGGCGGCTACACCTTC
. | TRBJ2-5 | . | TRBV28 | CASSLQRDLGKTQYF | TGTGCCAGCAGTCTGCAACGGGACTTAGGAAAGACCCAGTACTTC
TRBD2 | TRBJ2-7 | . | TRBV4-2 | CASSQDKLAATYEQYF | TGTGCCAGCAGCCAAGATAAGCTAGCGGCTACCTACGAGCAGTACTTC
TRBD1 | TRBJ2-5 | . | TRBV19 | CASSIEDRVWETQYF | TGTGCCAGTAGTATAGAGGACAGGGTGTGGGAGACCCAGTACTTC
. | TRBJ2-5 | . | TRBV10-2 | CASRQKQETQYF | TGCGCCAGCAGGCAGAAACAAGAGACCCAGTACTTC
. | TRBJ1-1 | . | TRBV11-3 | CASSLGGGSEKAFF | TGTGCCAGCAGCTTAGGGGGGGGGAGTGAAAAAGCTTTCTTT
. | TRBJ1-6 | . | TRBV5-1 | CASSLGDSNSPLHF | TGCGCCAGCAGCTTGGGAGATAGTAATTCACCCCTCCACTTT
TRBD1 | TRBJ1-2 | . | TRBV4-2 | CASSQEQGNYGYTF | TGTGCCAGCAGCCAAGAACAGGGGAACTATGGCTACACCTTC
. | TRBJ1-2 | . | TRBV19 | CASSIPSKVITQVYGYTF | TGTGCCAGTAGTATACCCTCAAAAGTGATAACACAGGTCTATGGCTACACCTTC
TRBD2 | TRBJ2-1 | . | TRBV7-9 | CASSGTGGRGYYDNEQFF | TGTGCCAGCTCTGGGACCGGCGGGAGGGGGTATTATGACAATGAGCAGTTCTTC
. | TRBJ2-6 | once | TRBV7-8 | CASSLGDRLSGANVLTF | TGTGCCAGCAGCTTAGGGGATCGACTATCTGGGGCCAACGTCCTGACTTTC
TRBD2 | TRBJ2-5 | . | TRBV11-2 | CASSFIPGLAGETQYF | TGTGCCAGCAGCTTCATACCGGGACTAGCGGGAGAGACCCAGTACTTC
TRBD1 | TRBJ2-2 | . | TRBV4-2 | CASSQGRTGAAGGELFF | TGTGCCAGCAGCCAAGGGAGGACAGGGGCGGCCGGCGGGGAGCTGTTTTTT
TRBD1 | TRBJ2-5 | . | TRBV19 | CASSISQGDGETQYF | TGTGCCAGTAGTATATCCCAGGGGGACGGAGAGACCCAGTACTTC
TRBD2 | TRBJ2-1 | . | TRBV29-1 | CSVTTSGVYNEQFF | TGCAGCGTAACTACTAGCGGAGTTTACAATGAGCAGTTCTTC
TRBD1 | TRBJ1-2 | . | TRBV25-1 | CASSESDRVGYTF | TGTGCCAGCAGTGAGAGTGACAGGGTTGGCTACACCTTC
. | TRBJ1-1 | . | TRBV7-2 | CASSFYRGEAFF | TGTGCCAGCAGCTTTTATCGCGGTGAAGCTTTCTTT
TRBD1 | TRBJ1-2 | . | TRBV7-2 | CASGGGANYGYTF | TGTGCCAGCGGAGGGGGCGCAAACTATGGCTACACCTTC
. | TRBJ1-1 | . | TRBV7-2 | CASSPQRVENTEAFF | TGTGCCAGCAGCCCCCAGAGGGTTGAGAACACTGAAGCTTTCTTT
. | TRBJ1-2 | . | TRBV19 | CASNPGQSYGYTF | TGTGCCAGTAACCCGGGACAAAGCTATGGCTACACCTTC
TRBD2 | TRBJ2-7 | . | TRBV7-2 | CASSARARGGYEQYF | TGTGCCAGCAGCGCTCGGGCGCGGGGGGGATACGAGCAGTACTTC
. | TRBJ1-2 | . | TRBV5-6 | CASSSRSAGLGYTF | TGTGCCAGCAGCTCCCGGTCGGCGGGTTTAGGCTACACCTTC
. | TRBJ1-3 | . | TRBV19 | CASSMGDPPGNTIYF | TGTGCCAGTAGTATGGGAGATCCTCCGGGAAACACCATATATTTT
TRBD1 | TRBJ2-7 | . | TRBV5-4 | CASSKPGQGGREQYF | TGTGCCAGCAGCAAACCGGGACAGGGGGGGCGTGAGCAGTACTTC
TRBD1 | TRBJ2-2 | once | TRBV29-1 | CSGRTGGGNTGELFF | TGCAGCGGCCGGACAGGGGGCGGGAACACCGGGGAGCTGTTTTTT
TRBD1 | TRBJ2-3 | . | TRBV4-1 | CASSPSPGQGALADTQYF | TGCGCCAGCAGCCCTTCCCCGGGACAGGGGGCTCTCGCAGATACGCAGTATTTT
TRBD1 | TRBJ2-7 | . | TRBV2 | CASNSWDRGQYEQYF | TGTGCCAGCAATTCGTGGGACAGGGGTCAATACGAGCAGTACTTC
TRBD1 | TRBJ1-2 | . | TRBV7-8 | CASSLEGQNYGYTF | TGTGCCAGCAGCTTGGAGGGACAGAACTATGGCTACACCTTC
. | TRBJ2-1 | . | TRBV11-3 | CASSALGVNEQFF | TGTGCCAGCAGCGCGTTAGGGGTCAATGAGCAGTTCTTC
TRBD1 | TRBJ2-5 | . | TRBV7-2 | CASSLAGDRQETQYF | TGTGCCAGCAGCTTAGCGGGGGACAGACAAGAGACCCAGTACTTC
. | TRBJ2-1 | . | TRBV15 | CATSRDREDEQFF | TGTGCCACCAGCAGAGACAGGGAAGATGAGCAGTTCTTC
TRBD1 | TRBJ1-1 | . | TRBV7-9 | CASSLGMTGGEAFF | TGTGCCAGCAGCTTAGGCATGACAGGGGGAGAAGCTTTCTTT
TRBD1 | TRBJ2-7 | . | TRBV4-1 | CASSQPVTGREQYF | TGCGCCAGCAGCCAACCCGTGACAGGGCGCGAGCAGTACTTC
. | TRBJ1-1 | . | TRBV30 | CAWSVVGGSEAFF | TGTGCCTGGAGTGTGGTGGGAGGATCTGAAGCTTTCTTT
TRBD1 | TRBJ2-7 | few | TRBV4-1 | CASSQILRTGKSYEQYF | TGCGCCAGCAGCCAAATCTTGCGGACAGGGAAATCCTACGAGCAGTACTTC
. | TRBJ1-1 | . | TRBV19 | CASSIDRWGRGEAFF | TGTGCCAGTAGTATAGATCGGTGGGGGCGCGGTGAAGCTTTCTTT
. | TRBJ2-7 | . | TRBV11-3 | CASSLDTSFSYEQYF | TGTGCCAGCAGCCTGGACACTTCCTTCTCCTACGAGCAGTACTTC
. | TRBJ1-5 | once | TRBV4-1 | CASTPNPIRGINQPQHF | TGCGCCAGCACGCCAAACCCCATCCGGGGGATTAATCAGCCCCAGCATTTT
TRBD2 | TRBJ2-3 | once | TRBV11-2 | CASSFSRLAGADTQYF | TGTGCCAGCAGCTTTAGCAGACTAGCGGGAGCAGATACGCAGTATTTT
TRBD1 | TRBJ1-2 | . | TRBV28 | CASSLDRDYGYTF | TGTGCCAGCAGTTTGGACAGGGACTATGGCTACACCTTC
TRBD1 | TRBJ2-3 | . | TRBV7-8 | CASSFGTGVHTQYF | TGTGCCAGCAGCTTTGGTACAGGGGTACATACGCAGTATTTT
. | TRBJ1-3 | . | TRBV27 | CASSPPGRNTIYF | TGTGCCAGCAGTCCACCAGGCAGAAACACCATATATTTT
. | TRBJ1-1 | . | TRBV5-4 | CASSRGDFPNTEAFF | TGTGCCAGCAGCCGTGGGGACTTTCCGAACACTGAAGCTTTCTTT
. | TRBJ2-5 | . | TRBV7-2 | CASAGLMAAQYF | TGTGCCAGCGCCGGGTTGATGGCGGCCCAGTACTTC